This T cell receptor (beta chain) was found in a study of cytomegalovirus exposure and HLA in healthy donors. As for the study in general: Earlier work reported roughly 120 million unique TCR beta sequences from 170 million or so T cells. Whole-study results and caveats: It is likely that the observed cluster of highly shared sequence variants was a sequencing artifact. Later analysis showed TCR association rates varying by HLA locus, highest for DRB1 and lowest for HLA-C.

60 Vbeta and 13 Jbeta primers were used in PCR. Method: immunoSEQ multiplex PCR; TCRdb's copy keeps in-frame clones and lacks some. In the table there are about 200,000 clones, 79% of which are singletons. CDR3 size: 16 residues. The V end lost 4 bases, the J end lost 4 bases, and 16 bases lay between the germline ends. CDR1 is SGHTA, CDR2 FQGNSA, per germline. In regard to this clone: The antigen is unknown.

The V gene is TRBV7-2, the J gene TRBJ2-2, with a possible D match to TRBD1 (9 bases). Sequenced material: PBMCs. This clonotype was sampled from a man between 45 and 60 years old in good health and CMV-seronegative. DNA of the CDR3: TGTGCCAGCAGCTCGGGGGGGACAGGGTCCACCGGGGAGCTGTTTTTT. This gives the protein CASSSGGTGSTGELFF.